This T cell receptor beta chain was profiled in a study of T cells after yellow fever vaccination. Broader study findings: Abundant bulk-derived clonotypes could contaminate FACS-sorted repertoires. Across the CD4 and CD8 compartments, a small share of clonotypes was present in both. Though weaker, the secondary response peaked faster, on day 5 versus 15. Reappearance after the booster was observed for most primary-vaccination clones (roughly 97% CD4, about 90% CD8).

This clonotype was observed a few times. Its target is unknown. V was pared by 7 bases and J by 5 bases, with 20 bases between. The V gene's germline CDR1 is SGHAT and CDR2 FQNNGV. This CDR3 region has 15 residues. MiXCR, run by TCRdb on the 5' RACE reads, gives a single entry per CDR3 protein. The sample lists roughly 350,000 distinct CDR3 sequences, roughly 4% seen once, with 20% to 25% in the top ten. The chain has TRBV11-2 and TRBJ1-1, with a possible D match to TRBD1 (5 bases). The specimen comprised PBMCs, sampled 5 days after the yellow fever booster vaccination. The TCR was taken from a man aged 18 to 35 who received the YFV17D yellow fever vaccine. CDR3 protein: CASTGAGGLTTEAFF. The CDR3 DNA reads as TGTGCCAGCACTGGTGCGGGGGGTCTAACGACTGAAGCTTTCTTT. Based on the CDR3 plus reference TRBV11-2 and TRBJ1-1, the full variable domain is EAGVAQSPRYKIIEKRQSVAFWCNPISGHATLYWYQQILGQGPKLLIQFQNNGVVDDSQLPKDRFSAERLKGVDSTLKIQPAKLEDSAVYLCASTGAGGLTTEAFFGQGTRLTVV.